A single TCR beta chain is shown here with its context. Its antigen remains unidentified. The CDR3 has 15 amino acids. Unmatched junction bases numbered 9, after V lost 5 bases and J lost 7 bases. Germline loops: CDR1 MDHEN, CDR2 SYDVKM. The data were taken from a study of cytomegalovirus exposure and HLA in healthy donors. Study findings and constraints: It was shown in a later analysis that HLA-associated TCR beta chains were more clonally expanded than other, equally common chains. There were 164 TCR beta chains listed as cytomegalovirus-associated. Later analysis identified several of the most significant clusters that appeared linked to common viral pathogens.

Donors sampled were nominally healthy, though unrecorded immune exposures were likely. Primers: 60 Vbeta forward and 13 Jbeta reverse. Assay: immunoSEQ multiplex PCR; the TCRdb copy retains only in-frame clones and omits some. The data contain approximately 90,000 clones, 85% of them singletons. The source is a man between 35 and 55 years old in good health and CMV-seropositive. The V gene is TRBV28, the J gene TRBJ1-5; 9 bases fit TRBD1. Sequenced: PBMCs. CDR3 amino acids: CASSINRGQEQPQHF. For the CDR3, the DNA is TGTGCCAGCAGTATAAACAGGGGGCAGGAACAGCCCCAGCATTTT.